These 10 T cell receptor beta chains were sequenced from one sample in a study of T cell responses to AZD1222 COVID-19 vaccine. Measured with immunoSEQ multiplex PCR; TCRdb has only the in-frame clones, and not every one. The data show some 120,000 clones, with approximately 86% seen just once and about 10% held by the top ten. Specimen: peripheral blood, collected on day 0 of AZD1222 vaccination. Receptors were obtained from an adult in good health.

The chain combines TRBV19 with TRBJ2-2; TRBD2 might be the D (5 bases). V was shortened by 7 bases and J by 6 bases, with 18 bases between the two germline ends. Germline loops: CDR1 LNHDA, CDR2 SQIVND (reference sequence). There are 15 residues in the CDR3. The CDR3 nucleotides are TGTGCCAGTAAATCTCACTCGGAGGTTGCCGGGGAGCTGTTTTTT. Its protein is CASKSHSEVAGELFF.

The gene calls are TRBV4-1 and TRBJ1-5; the D gene is possibly TRBD1 (5 bases). Germline assignment: CDR1 MGHRA and CDR2 YSYEKL. The CDR3 loop spans 15 amino acids. With 1 base removed from V and 7 bases from J, the gap between germline ends came to 14 bases. DNA of the CDR3: TGCGCCAGCAGCCAAGTTGGGGGACCTTGGCAGCCCCAGCATTTT. Translating gives CASSQVGGPWQPQHF.

The count of this clone is one. The chain joins TRBV6-5 to TRBJ2-7, with a weak D call TRBD1 (6 bases). V was clipped by 5 bases and J by 2 bases, with 16 bases between them. This CDR3 spans 15 amino acids. Germline loops: CDR1 MNHEY, CDR2 SVGAGI. The CDR3 protein is CASSPDRHTAYEQYF. CDR3 sequence (DNA): TGTGCCAGCAGTCCAGACAGGCACACAGCCTACGAGCAGTACTTC.

V is TRBV5-6 and J is TRBJ1-1, with D uncertain. Germline values: CDR1 SGHDT, CDR2 YYEEEE. V lost 0 bases and J 0 bases, leaving 9 bases between the germline ends. The length of the CDR3 is 15 residues. CDR3 sequence (DNA): TGTGCCAGCAGCTTGGGTCCGGCGATGAACACTGAAGCTTTCTTT. Translating gives CASSLGPAMNTEAFF. The complete variable domain, with remaining parts taken from reference TRBV5-6 and TRBJ1-1, reads DAGVTQSPTHLIKTRGQQVTLRCSPKSGHDTVSWYQQALGQGPQFIFQYYEEEERQRGNFPDRFSGHQFPNYSSELNVNALLLGDSALYLCASSLGPAMNTEAFFGQGTRLTVV.

This chain uses TRBV12-3 or TRBV12-4 with TRBJ1-1, with D perhaps matching TRBD1 (5 bases). CDR3 length: 13 residues. Trimming cost V 8 bases and J 3 bases, with 13 bases left between them. CDR3 amino acids: CASLTRQYTEAFF. The CDR3 DNA is TGTGCCAGCCTTACAAGACAGTACACTGAAGCTTTCTTT.

The CDR3 reads CASSFPYSNSPLHF. CDR3 nucleotides: TGTGCCAGCAGTTTTCCTTATTCTAATTCACCCCTCCACTTT. This chain joins TRBV6-2 or TRBV6-3 and TRBJ1-6; D is undetermined. The V and J ends lost 4 bases and 6 bases respectively, with 10 bases between them. Germline V gene lookup returns CDR1 MNHEY and CDR2 SVGEGT. This CDR3 comprises 14 residues.

This clone appeared a single time. V and J are TRBV5-1 and TRBJ1-1; 8 bases are a match to TRBD1. The CDR3 runs to 15 residues. Germline-derived CDR1 and CDR2 are SGHRS and YFSETQ. The V gene end was trimmed by 4 bases and the J gene end by 0 bases; junction bases not matched to a gene: 5. The CDR3 protein is CASSRGQGLNTEAFF. CDR3 nucleotides: TGCGCCAGCAGCAGAGGACAGGGTTTGAACACTGAAGCTTTCTTT. Using reference TRBV5-1 and TRBJ1-1 for the parts outside the CDR3, the full variable domain is KAGVTQTPRYLIKTRGQQVTLSCSPISGHRSVSWYQQTPGQGLQFLFEYFSETQRNKGNFPGRFSGRQFSNSRSEMNVSTLELGDSALYLCASSRGQGLNTEAFFGQGTRLTVV.

The chain is built from TRBV30 and TRBJ1-1; D gene ambiguous. Trimming shortened V by 1 base and J by 7 bases, and 4 bases separated the two germline ends. Germline V gene data show CDR1 as GTSNPN and CDR2 as SVGIG (reference sequence). The length of the CDR3 is 10 residues. CDR3 amino acids: CAWSDREAFF. Written as DNA, the CDR3 is TGTGCCTGGAGTGACCGTGAAGCTTTCTTT.

The chain is built from TRBV27 and TRBJ1-2, with D hard to call. V shed 3 bases and J shed 2 bases, with 10 bases lying between them. CDR1 MNHEY and CDR2 SMNVEV come from the germline V gene (reference sequence). The CDR3 runs to 14 residues. As DNA, the CDR3 is TGTGCCAGCAGTTTCTCCCAGGTCAACTATGGCTACACCTTC. This gives the protein CASSFSQVNYGYTF.

Here the CDR3 DNA reads TGTGCCAGCAGCCCCATCTCGGGCGGCACCTACGAGCAGTACTTC. Its protein product is CASSPISGGTYEQYF. The chain has TRBV21-1 and TRBJ2-7. TRBV21-1 is a recognized pseudogene. CDR3 length equals 15 residues.